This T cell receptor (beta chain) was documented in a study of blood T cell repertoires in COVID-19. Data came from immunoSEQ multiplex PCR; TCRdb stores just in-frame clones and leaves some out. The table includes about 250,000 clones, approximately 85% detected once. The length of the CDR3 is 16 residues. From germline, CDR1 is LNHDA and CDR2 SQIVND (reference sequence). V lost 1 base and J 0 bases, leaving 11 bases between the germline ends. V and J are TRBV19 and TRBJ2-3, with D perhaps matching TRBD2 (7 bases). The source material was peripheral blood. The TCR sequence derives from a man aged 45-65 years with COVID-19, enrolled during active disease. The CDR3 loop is CASSIVGRGSTDTQYF. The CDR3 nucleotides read TGTGCCAGTAGTATAGTGGGGAGGGGGAGCACAGATACGCAGTATTTT.